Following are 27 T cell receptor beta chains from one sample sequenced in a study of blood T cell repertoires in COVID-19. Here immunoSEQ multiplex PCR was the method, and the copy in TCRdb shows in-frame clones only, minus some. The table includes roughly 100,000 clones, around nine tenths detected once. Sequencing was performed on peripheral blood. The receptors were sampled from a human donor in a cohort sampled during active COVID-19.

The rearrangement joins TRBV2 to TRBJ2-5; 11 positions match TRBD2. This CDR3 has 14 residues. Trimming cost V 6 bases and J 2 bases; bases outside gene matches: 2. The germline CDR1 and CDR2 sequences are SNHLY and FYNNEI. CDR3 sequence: CASRGLAAQETQYF. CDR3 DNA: TGTGCCAGCAGGGGACTAGCGGCTCAAGAGACCCAGTACTTC.

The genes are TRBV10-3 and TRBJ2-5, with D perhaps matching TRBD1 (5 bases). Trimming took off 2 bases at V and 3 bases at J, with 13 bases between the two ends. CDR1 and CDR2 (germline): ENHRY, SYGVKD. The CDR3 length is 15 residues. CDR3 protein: CAISEAARGKETQYF. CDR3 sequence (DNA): TGTGCCATCAGTGAGGCCGCAAGGGGAAAAGAGACCCAGTACTTC.

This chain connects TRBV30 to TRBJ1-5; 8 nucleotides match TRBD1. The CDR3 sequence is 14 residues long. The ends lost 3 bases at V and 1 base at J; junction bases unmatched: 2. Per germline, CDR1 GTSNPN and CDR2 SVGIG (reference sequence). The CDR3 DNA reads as TGTGCCTGGAGCAGGGACAGGAGCAATCAGCCCCAGCATTTT. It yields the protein CAWSRDRSNQPQHF. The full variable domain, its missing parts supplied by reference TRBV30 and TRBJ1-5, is SQTIHQWPATLVQPVGSPLSLECTVEGTSNPNLYWYRQAAGRGLQLLFYSVGIGQISSEVPQNLSASRPQDRQFILSSKKLLLSDSGFYLCAWSRDRSNQPQHFGDGTRLSIL.

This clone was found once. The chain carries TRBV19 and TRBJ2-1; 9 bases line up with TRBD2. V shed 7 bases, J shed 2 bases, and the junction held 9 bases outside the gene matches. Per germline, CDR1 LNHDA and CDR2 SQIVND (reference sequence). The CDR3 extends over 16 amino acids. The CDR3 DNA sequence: TGTGCCAGTACCTCGGCCGGGACTAGCCCCTACAATGAGCAGTTCTTC. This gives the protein CASTSAGTSPYNEQFF.

DNA of the CDR3: TGTGCCAGCACCGACGAGGTTGCTGGAAACACCATATATTTT. Translating it yields CASTDEVAGNTIYF. The chain is built from TRBV28 and TRBJ1-3; D call uncertain. V was pared by 7 bases and J by 2 bases, with 12 bases between. Germline V lookup: CDR1 MDHEN, CDR2 SYDVKM. CDR3 length: 14 amino acids.

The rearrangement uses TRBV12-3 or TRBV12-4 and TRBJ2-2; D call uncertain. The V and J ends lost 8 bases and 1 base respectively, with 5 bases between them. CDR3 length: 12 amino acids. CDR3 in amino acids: CASGQNTGELFF. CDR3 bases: TGTGCCAGCGGCCAGAACACCGGGGAGCTGTTTTTT.

Here the CDR3 reads CASSLGIQDLYGYTF. The CDR3 coding sequence is TGTGCCAGCAGCTTAGGTATACAGGATCTCTATGGCTACACCTTC. The chain has TRBV7-9 and TRBJ1-2, with D possibly matching TRBD1 (5 bases). Trimming removed 1 base from V and 4 bases from J, with 13 bases in between. Germline loops: CDR1 SEHNR, CDR2 FQNEAQ (reference sequence). The CDR3 extends over 15 amino acids.

CDR3 in amino acids: CASSQGTSSYEQYF. The DNA of the CDR3 is TGTGCCAGCAGCCAAGGCACTAGCAGCTACGAGCAGTACTTC. The V and J genes are TRBV4-2 and TRBJ2-7; TRBD2 is a possible D gene (6 bases). The V end was cut by 1 base, the J end by 3 bases, with 10 bases between. Germline values: CDR1 LGHNA, CDR2 YNFKEQ. The CDR3 loop spans 14 amino acids.

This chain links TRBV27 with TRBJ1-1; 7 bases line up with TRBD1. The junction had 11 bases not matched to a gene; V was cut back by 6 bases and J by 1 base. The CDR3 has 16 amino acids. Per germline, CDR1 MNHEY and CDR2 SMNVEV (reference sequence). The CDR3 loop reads CASSPSQGEANTEAFF. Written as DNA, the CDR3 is TGTGCCAGCAGCCCATCGCAGGGGGAGGCGAACACTGAAGCTTTCTTT.

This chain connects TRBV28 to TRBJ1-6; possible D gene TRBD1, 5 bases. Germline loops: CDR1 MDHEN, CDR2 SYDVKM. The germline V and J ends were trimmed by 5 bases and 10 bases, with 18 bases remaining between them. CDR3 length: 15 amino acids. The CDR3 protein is CASSTLVGRRSPLHF. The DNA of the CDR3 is TGTGCCAGCAGTACCCTTGTGGGGCGCAGGTCACCCCTCCACTTT.

CDR3 protein: CASSSVAGIPDTQYF. The CDR3 region has the DNA TGTGCCAGTAGTTCGGTAGCGGGGATCCCAGATACGCAGTATTTT. The gene calls are TRBV19 and TRBJ2-3; 8 positions match TRBD2. The CDR3 consists of 15 residues. The V gene end was trimmed by 5 bases and the J gene end by 4 bases; junction bases not matched to a gene: 8. Germline assignment: CDR1 LNHDA and CDR2 SQIVND (reference sequence).

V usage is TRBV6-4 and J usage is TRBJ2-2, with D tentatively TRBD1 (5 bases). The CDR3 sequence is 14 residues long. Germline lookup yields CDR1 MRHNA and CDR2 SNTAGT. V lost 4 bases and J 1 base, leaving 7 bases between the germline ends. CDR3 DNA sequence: TGTGCCAGCAGTGCGACAGAGAACACCGGGGAGCTGTTTTTT. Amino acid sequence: CASSATENTGELFF.

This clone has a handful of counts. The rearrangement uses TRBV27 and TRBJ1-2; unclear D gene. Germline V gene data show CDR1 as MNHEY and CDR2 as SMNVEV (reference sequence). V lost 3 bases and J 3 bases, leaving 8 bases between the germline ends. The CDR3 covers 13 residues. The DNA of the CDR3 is TGTGCCAGCAGTTTCGCACAGTACTATGGCTACACCTTC. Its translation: CASSFAQYYGYTF.

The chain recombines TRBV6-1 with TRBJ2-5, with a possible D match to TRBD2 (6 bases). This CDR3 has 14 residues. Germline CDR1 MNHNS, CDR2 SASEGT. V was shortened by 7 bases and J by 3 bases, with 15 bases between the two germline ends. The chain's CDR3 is CASTELEGKETQYF. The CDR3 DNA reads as TGTGCCAGCACCGAGTTGGAGGGGAAAGAGACCCAGTACTTC.

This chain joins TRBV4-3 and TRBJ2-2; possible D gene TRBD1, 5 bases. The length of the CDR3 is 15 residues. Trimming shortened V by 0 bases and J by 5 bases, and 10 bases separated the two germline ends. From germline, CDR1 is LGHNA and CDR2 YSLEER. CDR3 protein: CASSQDRVGTGELFF. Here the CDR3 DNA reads TGCGCCAGCAGCCAAGACAGGGTGGGGACCGGGGAGCTGTTTTTT.

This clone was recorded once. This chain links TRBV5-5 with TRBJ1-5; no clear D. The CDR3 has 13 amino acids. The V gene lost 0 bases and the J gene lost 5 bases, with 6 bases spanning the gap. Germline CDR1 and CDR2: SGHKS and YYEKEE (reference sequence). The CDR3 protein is CASSLERYQPQHF. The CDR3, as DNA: TGTGCCAGCAGCTTGGAGCGTTATCAGCCCCAGCATTTT.

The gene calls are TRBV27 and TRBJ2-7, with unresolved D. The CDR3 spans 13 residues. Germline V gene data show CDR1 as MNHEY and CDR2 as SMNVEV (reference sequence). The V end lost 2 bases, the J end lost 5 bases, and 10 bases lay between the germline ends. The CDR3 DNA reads TGTGCCAGCAGTTTAAATGAGGCCCACGAGCAGTACTTC. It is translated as CASSLNEAHEQYF.

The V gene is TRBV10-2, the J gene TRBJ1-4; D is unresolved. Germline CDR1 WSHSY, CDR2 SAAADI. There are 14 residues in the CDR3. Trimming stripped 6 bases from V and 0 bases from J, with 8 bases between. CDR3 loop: CASSLAATNEKLFF. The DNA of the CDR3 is TGCGCCAGCAGCCTGGCCGCAACTAATGAAAAACTGTTTTTT.

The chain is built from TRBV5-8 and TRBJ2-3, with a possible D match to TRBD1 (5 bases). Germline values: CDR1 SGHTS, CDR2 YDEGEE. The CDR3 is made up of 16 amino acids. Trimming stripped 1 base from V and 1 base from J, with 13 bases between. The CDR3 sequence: CASSLKQVVGTDTQYF. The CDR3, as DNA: TGTGCCAGCAGCTTGAAACAGGTCGTTGGCACAGATACGCAGTATTTT.

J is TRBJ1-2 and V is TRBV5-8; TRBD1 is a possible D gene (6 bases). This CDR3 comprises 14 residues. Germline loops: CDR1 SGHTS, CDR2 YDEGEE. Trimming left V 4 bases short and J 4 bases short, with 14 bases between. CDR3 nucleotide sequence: TGTGCCAGCAGCCGTACTGACAGGAGCTATGGCTACACCTTC. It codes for CASSRTDRSYGYTF.

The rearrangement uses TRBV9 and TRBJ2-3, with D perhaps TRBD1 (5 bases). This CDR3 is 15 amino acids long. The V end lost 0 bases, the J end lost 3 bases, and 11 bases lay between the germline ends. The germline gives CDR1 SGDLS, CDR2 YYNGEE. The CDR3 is CASSVAQVSTDTQYF. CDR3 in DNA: TGTGCCAGCAGCGTAGCACAGGTGTCGACAGATACGCAGTATTTT.

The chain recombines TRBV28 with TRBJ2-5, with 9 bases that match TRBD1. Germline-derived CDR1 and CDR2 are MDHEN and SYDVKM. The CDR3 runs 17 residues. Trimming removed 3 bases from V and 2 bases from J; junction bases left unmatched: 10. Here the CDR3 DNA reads TGTGCCAGCAGTTTCCGGGACAGGGCTAAACTACAAGAGACCCAGTACTTC. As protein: CASSFRDRAKLQETQYF.

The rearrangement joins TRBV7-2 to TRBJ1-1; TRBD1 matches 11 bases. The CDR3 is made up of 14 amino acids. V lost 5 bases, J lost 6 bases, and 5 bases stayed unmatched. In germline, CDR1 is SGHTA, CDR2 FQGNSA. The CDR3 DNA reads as TGTGCCAGCAGCCCGGACAGGGGGCGACCTGAAGCTTTCTTT. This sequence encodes CASSPDRGRPEAFF.

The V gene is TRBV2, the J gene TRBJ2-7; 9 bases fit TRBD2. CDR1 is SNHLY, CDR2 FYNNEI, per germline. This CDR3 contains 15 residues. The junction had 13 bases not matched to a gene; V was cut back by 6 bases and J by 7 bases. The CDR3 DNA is TGTGCCAGCAGGGCCCGCCTAGCGGGGAGTACTGAGCAGTACTTC. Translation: CASRARLAGSTEQYF.

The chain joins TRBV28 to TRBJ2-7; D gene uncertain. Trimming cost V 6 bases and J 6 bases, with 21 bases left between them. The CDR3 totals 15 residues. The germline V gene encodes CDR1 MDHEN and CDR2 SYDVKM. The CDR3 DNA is TGTGCCAGCAGCCTTTCTGCGGCCGAGTCCGGCGAGCAGTACTTC. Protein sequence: CASSLSAAESGEQYF.

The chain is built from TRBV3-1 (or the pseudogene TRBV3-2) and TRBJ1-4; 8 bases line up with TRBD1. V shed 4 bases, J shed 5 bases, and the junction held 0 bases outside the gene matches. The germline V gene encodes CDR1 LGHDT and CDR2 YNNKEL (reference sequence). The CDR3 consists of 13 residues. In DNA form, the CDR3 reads TGTGCCAGCAGCCGACAGGGGAATGAAAAACTGTTTTTT. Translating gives CASSRQGNEKLFF.

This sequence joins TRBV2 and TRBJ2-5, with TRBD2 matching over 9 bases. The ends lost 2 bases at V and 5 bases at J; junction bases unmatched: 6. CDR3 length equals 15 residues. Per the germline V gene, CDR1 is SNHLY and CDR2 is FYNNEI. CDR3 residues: CASSELGLATETQYF. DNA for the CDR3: TGTGCCAGCAGTGAATTGGGACTAGCTACGGAGACCCAGTACTTC.